A single sample gave rise to the 25 T cell receptor beta chains below, sequenced in a study of control samples from healthy donors and cancer patients. Profiling relied on immunoSEQ multiplex PCR, and the TCRdb table lists in-frame clones only, not all of them. Among around 100,000 clones listed, more than 90% were seen once. Sequenced: blood. The source is a human donor in good health. The donor label of this sample is uncertain.

The chain links TRBV19 to TRBJ1-5; no definite D call. This CDR3 contains 14 residues. Germline V gives CDR1 LNHDA, CDR2 SQIVND (reference sequence). V dropped 6 bases and J dropped 11 bases, with 20 bases sitting between them. The CDR3 region is CASRQSSTIITQHF. In DNA form, the CDR3 reads TGTGCCAGTAGACAAAGCTCCACGATCATTACCCAGCATTTT.

CDR3 amino acids: CASSTGPEQYF. DNA of the CDR3: TGTGCCAGCAGCACAGGGCCCGAGCAGTACTTC. J is TRBJ2-7 and V is TRBV6-5; TRBD1 might be the D (6 bases). The CDR3 covers 11 residues. Trimming left V 6 bases short and J 6 bases short, with 9 bases between. Germline V gene sequence: CDR1 MNHEY, CDR2 SVGAGI.

The V gene is TRBV18, the J gene TRBJ2-2; 10 positions agree with TRBD1. From germline, CDR1 is KGHSH and CDR2 LQKENI. This CDR3 has 16 residues. The V and J ends lost 6 bases and 0 bases, in that order; junction bases with no gene match: 4. The CDR3 is CASSGQGFANTGELFF. The CDR3, as DNA: TGTGCCAGCTCGGGACAGGGGTTCGCGAACACCGGGGAGCTGTTTTTT.

The rearrangement uses TRBV30 and TRBJ1-5; TRBD1 matches 8 bases. V was clipped by 0 bases and J by 4 bases; unmatched bases: 2. The CDR3 totals 14 residues. The germline CDR1 and CDR2 sequences are GTSNPN and SVGIG (reference sequence). CDR3 protein: CAWSVGQGNQPQHF. CDR3 DNA sequence: TGTGCCTGGAGTGTTGGACAGGGTAATCAGCCCCAGCATTTT.

The genes are TRBV5-1 and TRBJ2-3, with 8 nucleotides matching TRBD1. CDR1 SGHRS and CDR2 YFSETQ come from the germline V gene. This CDR3 region has 15 residues. Losses at the gene ends were 3 bases for V and 4 bases for J; bases not matched to a gene: 7. The CDR3 DNA follows: TGCGCCAGCAGCTGGACAGGGCAGGGCCCAGATACGCAGTATTTT. Protein: CASSWTGQGPDTQYF.

The chain couples TRBV5-5 to TRBJ2-7; D is unclear. The CDR3 totals 15 residues. Trimming left V 4 bases short and J 0 bases short, with 14 bases between. Germline V lookup: CDR1 SGHKS, CDR2 YYEKEE (reference sequence). CDR3 sequence reads: CASSAEGGSSYEQYF. The CDR3 DNA is TGTGCCAGCAGCGCGGAAGGCGGAAGCTCCTACGAGCAGTACTTC.

This chain links TRBV19 with TRBJ2-1, with TRBD2 matching over 7 bases. Trimming took 5 bases from V and 8 from J; bases not matched to a gene: 12. Germline CDR1 is LNHDA and CDR2 is SQIVND (reference sequence). The CDR3 covers 15 residues. The CDR3 here is CASSRAGRGVYEQFF. CDR3 nucleotides: TGTGCCAGTAGTCGAGCGGGGCGAGGGGTATATGAGCAGTTCTTC.

This clone was seen a few times. The rearrangement links TRBV3-1 (or the pseudogene TRBV3-2) to TRBJ1-4; 8 positions agree with TRBD1. This CDR3 has 14 residues. Germline CDR1 LGHDT, CDR2 YNNKEL (reference sequence). V lost 5 bases and J lost 5; bases outside the gene matches: 4. The CDR3 DNA sequence: TGTGCCAGCAGCGATAGACAGGGGAATGAAAAACTGTTTTTT. It is translated as CASSDRQGNEKLFF.

This clone has a single count. The rearrangement links TRBV24-1 to TRBJ2-5; D remains unclear. The CDR3 contains 16 residues. Trimming took off 2 bases at V and 0 bases at J, with 12 bases between the two ends. Germline assignment: CDR1 KGHDR and CDR2 SFDVKD. The CDR3 spells CATSDSRTPYQETQYF. The CDR3 DNA reads as TGTGCCACCAGTGATTCCAGGACCCCGTACCAAGAGACCCAGTACTTC.

V is TRBV5-1 and J is TRBJ2-3, with D possibly TRBD1 on 5 matching bases. The CDR3 has 16 residues. The V end lost 0 bases, the J end lost 8 bases, and 19 bases lay between the germline ends. Germline values: CDR1 SGHRS, CDR2 YFSETQ. The CDR3 DNA reads as TGCGCCAGCAGCTTGGTTTCAGACAGCTCATACGGTACGCAGTATTTT. Its protein is CASSLVSDSSYGTQYF. Based on the CDR3 plus reference TRBV5-1 and TRBJ2-3, the full variable domain is KAGVTQTPRYLIKTRGQQVTLSCSPISGHRSVSWYQQTPGQGLQFLFEYFSETQRNKGNFPGRFSGRQFSNSRSEMNVSTLELGDSALYLCASSLVSDSSYGTQYFGPGTRLTVL.

The chain couples TRBV19 to TRBJ1-5; D gene unclear. Germline V gives CDR1 LNHDA, CDR2 SQIVND (reference sequence). Trimming removed 5 bases at V and 0 bases at J, with 14 bases between. This CDR3 is 16 amino acids long. CDR3 in amino acids: CASSARAGNSNQPQHF. The CDR3 DNA is TGTGCCAGTAGTGCCCGGGCAGGCAATAGCAATCAGCCCCAGCATTTT.

V is TRBV5-1 and J is TRBJ2-5; unclear D gene. This CDR3 is 13 amino acids long. The V gene lost 0 bases and the J gene lost 5 bases, with 8 bases spanning the gap. CDR1 and CDR2 from the germline V gene are SGHRS and YFSETQ. CDR3 DNA: TGCGCCAGCAGCTTGGGGGTTAGGGAGACCCAGTACTTC. Its translation: CASSLGVRETQYF. Full variable domain (remainder filled in from reference TRBV5-1 and TRBJ2-5): KAGVTQTPRYLIKTRGQQVTLSCSPISGHRSVSWYQQTPGQGLQFLFEYFSETQRNKGNFPGRFSGRQFSNSRSEMNVSTLELGDSALYLCASSLGVRETQYFGPGTRLLVL.

The chain joins TRBV2 to TRBJ1-1; a possible D gene is TRBD1 (5 bases). Germline CDR1 SNHLY, CDR2 FYNNEI. V was shortened by 7 bases and J by 1 base, with 10 bases between the two germline ends. The CDR3 spans 13 residues. The CDR3 DNA is TGTGCCAGCAAACAGGTCCAGAACACTGAAGCTTTCTTT. This encodes CASKQVQNTEAFF. Using reference TRBV2 and TRBJ1-1 for the parts outside the CDR3, the full variable domain is EPEVTQTPSHQVTQMGQEVILRCVPISNHLYFYWYRQILGQKVEFLVSFYNNEISEKSEIFDDQFSVERPDGSNFTLKIRSTKLEDSAMYFCASKQVQNTEAFFGQGTRLTVV.

This clone occurred a few times. V gene TRBV7-9 combines with J gene TRBJ1-2, with 10 bases that match TRBD1. CDR3 length equals 16 residues. The germline V gene encodes CDR1 SEHNR and CDR2 FQNEAQ (reference sequence). The V and J ends lost 5 bases and 7 bases, in that order; junction bases with no gene match: 13. The CDR3 region is CASSPSAGQGIGGYTF. CDR3 DNA sequence: TGTGCCAGCAGCCCCTCCGCGGGACAGGGGATCGGTGGCTACACCTTC.

The V gene is TRBV6-5, the J gene TRBJ1-2; the match to TRBD1 covers 7 bases. J gave up 4 bases and V 8 bases, and 10 bases lay outside the gene matches. The CDR3 runs to 14 residues. Germline CDR1 is MNHEY and CDR2 is SVGAGI. CDR3 amino acids: CASSRGRGFYGYTF. As DNA, the CDR3 is TGTGCCAGCTCCAGGGGCAGGGGGTTCTATGGCTACACCTTC.

This sequence joins TRBV2 and TRBJ1-1; a weak D match, TRBD1 (6 bases). The CDR3 covers 13 residues. V was shortened by 6 bases and J by 5 bases, with 13 bases between the two germline ends. Germline lookup yields CDR1 SNHLY and CDR2 FYNNEI. CDR3 loop: CASSEQGRTEAFF. CDR3 in DNA: TGTGCCAGCAGCGAACAGGGTAGGACTGAAGCTTTCTTT.

J is TRBJ2-3 and V is TRBV2, with 7 bases fitting TRBD1. The CDR3 consists of 15 residues. The V and J ends lost 5 bases and 1 base, in that order; junction bases with no gene match: 6. Germline values: CDR1 SNHLY, CDR2 FYNNEI. In DNA form, the CDR3 reads TGTGCCAGCAGTACAGGGGTACGGGGCACAGATACGCAGTATTTT. It codes for CASSTGVRGTDTQYF.

In this sample, this clone turned up once. The chain carries TRBV18 and TRBJ1-2, with D possibly TRBD1 on 6 matching bases. CDR1 is KGHSH, CDR2 LQKENI, per germline. The CDR3 runs to 15 residues. Trimming took 1 base from V and 6 from J, leaving 15 bases between them. CDR3 nucleotide sequence: TGTGCCAGCTCACCACTTGAAACAGGGTCCCATGGCTACACCTTC. Its protein is CASSPLETGSHGYTF.

V usage is TRBV7-2 and J usage is TRBJ2-3; D not resolved. CDR1 and CDR2 (germline): SGHTA, FQGNSA. The CDR3 is 14 residues long. Trimming left V 0 bases short and J 2 bases short, with 6 bases between. CDR3 amino acids: CASSLAGITDTQYF. The CDR3 DNA reads as TGTGCCAGCAGCTTAGCAGGTATCACAGATACGCAGTATTTT.

This chain links TRBV27 with TRBJ2-3, with TRBD1 as a possible D gene (6 bases). The CDR3 runs to 13 residues. The germline V gene encodes CDR1 MNHEY and CDR2 SMNVEV (reference sequence). Trimming took off 4 bases at V and 4 bases at J, with 9 bases between the two ends. In DNA, the CDR3 is TGTGCCAGCAGTTCTGCAGGGGCAGATACGCAGTATTTT. This codes for CASSSAGADTQYF.

The V and J genes are TRBV29-1 and TRBJ2-7, with D tentatively TRBD1 (6 bases). From germline, CDR1 is SQVTM and CDR2 ANQGSEA. The CDR3 sequence is 15 residues long. Trimming left V 4 bases short and J 3 bases short, with 19 bases between. DNA of the CDR3: TGCAGCGTTGTTAAAGAGTGGGGCAGGGGCTACGAGCAGTACTTC. Protein: CSVVKEWGRGYEQYF.

V usage is TRBV7-2 and J usage is TRBJ1-2, with no clear D. The length of the CDR3 is 14 residues. Germline loops: CDR1 SGHTA, CDR2 FQGNSA. Trimming shortened V by 4 bases and J by 4 bases, and 13 bases separated the two germline ends. CDR3 DNA sequence: TGTGCCAGCAGCTCGGACGGACCTATCTATGGCTACACCTTC. Amino acids: CASSSDGPIYGYTF.

J is TRBJ1-3 and V is TRBV24-1; D unresolved. The germline V gene has CDR1 KGHDR and CDR2 SFDVKD. V was shortened by 3 bases and J by 4 bases, with 15 bases between the two germline ends. CDR3 length: 16 amino acids. CDR3 region: CATSDTRLGSGNTIYF. CDR3 sequence (DNA): TGTGCCACCAGTGATACCCGACTGGGTTCCGGAAACACCATATATTTT.

The chain combines TRBV19 with TRBJ1-3; TRBD1 agrees at 10 bases. V gave up 3 bases and J gave up 0 bases; unmatched junction bases: 8. Per the germline V gene, CDR1 is LNHDA and CDR2 is SQIVND (reference sequence). The CDR3 runs 18 residues. CDR3 nucleotide sequence: TGTGCCAGTAGTATGGGGACAGGGGTCGGACTCTCTGGAAACACCATATATTTT. Amino acids: CASSMGTGVGLSGNTIYF.

The V and J genes are TRBV19 and TRBJ2-2; 8 bases are shared with TRBD1. From germline, CDR1 is LNHDA and CDR2 SQIVND (reference sequence). The CDR3 has 15 residues. Trimming took 7 bases from V and 0 from J; bases not matched to a gene: 4. CDR3 in amino acids: CASTRTGTNTGELFF. CDR3 DNA: TGTGCCAGTACTAGGACAGGGACGAACACCGGGGAGCTGTTTTTT.